Following are 25 T cell receptor beta chains from one sample sequenced in a study of T cells in Graves' hyperthyroidism and ophthalmopathy. Template material for amplifying TCR beta CDR3 regions consisted of RNA transcripts. The primer set for the first-round RT-PCR of the TCR CDR3 was HTBI. TCRdb reprocessed the multiplex PCR reads with MiXCR, giving one entry per CDR3 protein. The profile shows 730,000 or so distinct CDR3 sequences, 18% of them singletons. Material: blood. The receptors were sampled from a woman in her 50s with Graves' hyperthyroidism that later progressed to Graves' ophthalmopathy.

The chain is built from TRBV4-1 and TRBJ2-7; TRBD2 agrees at 7 bases. Germline assignment: CDR1 MGHRA and CDR2 YSYEKL. After removal of 3 bases from V and 7 bases from J, the junction contained 9 bases not matched to a gene. This CDR3 comprises 14 residues. In nucleotides, the CDR3 is TGCGCCAGCAGCCATGCTAGCGGTACGTTTGAGCAGTACTTC. Its translation: CASSHASGTFEQYF.

Worth noting for this clonotype: A much larger clone lies a single base off, so this may be a read error. The V gene is TRBV7-2, the J gene TRBJ1-5; D is undetermined. The CDR3 has 16 residues. V was shortened by 5 bases and J by 3 bases, with 17 bases between the two germline ends. Germline V CDR1 and CDR2: SGHTA, FQGNSA. In DNA form, the CDR3 reads TGTGCCAGCAGCCTACGGACGGAGGGAGTCAATCAGCCCCAGCATTTT. As protein: CASSLRTEGVNQPQHF. The complete variable domain, with remaining parts taken from reference TRBV7-2 and TRBJ1-5, reads GAGVSQSPSNKVTEKGKDVELRCDPISGHTALYWYRQSLGQGLEFLIYFQGNSAPDKSGLPSDRFSAERTGGSVSTLTIQRTQQEDSAVYLCASSLRTEGVNQPQHFGDGTRLSIL.

This clonotype was counted only a few times. V is TRBV12-3 or TRBV12-4 and J is TRBJ2-2; 8 positions match TRBD2. J gave up 6 bases and V 6 bases, and 6 bases lay outside the gene matches. This CDR3 has 14 residues. CDR3 sequence reads: CASRATLAAGELFF. CDR3 coding DNA: TGTGCCAGCAGAGCCACACTAGCGGCCGGGGAGCTGTTTTTT.

Turning to this clonotype: A much more abundant neighbour one base away suggests this may be a read error. The chain carries TRBV20-1 and TRBJ2-3; 7 bases line up with TRBD2. The germline V gene encodes CDR1 DFQATT and CDR2 SNEGSKA (reference sequence). This CDR3 comprises 13 residues. V lost 3 bases to trimming and J lost 0 bases; unmatched junction nucleotides: 0. The CDR3: CSASGGSTDTQYF. The CDR3 bases are TGCAGTGCTAGCGGGGGGAGCACAGATACGCAGTATTTT.

This clonotype was found many times. The J gene is TRBJ1-1, the V gene TRBV5-1; D is perhaps TRBD1 (5 bases). CDR3 length equals 12 residues. Germline assignment: CDR1 SGHRS and CDR2 YFSETQ. Trimming stripped 4 bases from V and 10 bases from J, with 14 bases between. CDR3 sequence: CASSEPGTGAFF. The CDR3 DNA reads TGCGCCAGCAGCGAACCGGGGACCGGAGCTTTCTTT.

This clonotype was detected many times. The CDR3 region is CASRGTGVNTEAFF. The CDR3 DNA follows: TGTGCCAGCAGGGGAACAGGGGTGAACACTGAAGCTTTCTTT. The J gene is TRBJ1-1, the V gene TRBV28, with TRBD1 identical over 7 bases. CDR1 and CDR2 from the germline V gene are MDHEN and SYDVKM. Trimming removed 6 bases from V and 0 bases from J; junction bases left unmatched: 4. The CDR3 spans 14 residues.

This clonotype was picked up many times. This CDR3 is CASSLGSYNSPLHF. In DNA form, the CDR3 reads TGTGCCAGCAGCTTAGGATCCTATAATTCACCCCTCCACTTT. The chain links TRBV13 to TRBJ1-6, with D uncertain. V was trimmed by 0 bases and J by 1 base, leaving 1 base between them. Looked up from germline, CDR1 is PRHDT and CDR2 is FYEKMQ (reference sequence). The CDR3 contains 14 residues.

This chain joins TRBV27 and TRBJ2-1, with D perhaps assigned TRBD1 or TRBD2 (5 bases each). This CDR3 region has 14 residues. Germline lookup yields CDR1 MNHEY and CDR2 SMNVEV (reference sequence). Trimming cost V 4 bases and J 6 bases, with 13 bases left between them. DNA of the CDR3: TGTGCCAGCAGTTACGGGGTAGGGGTCAATGAGCAGTTCTTC. Encoded protein: CASSYGVGVNEQFF.

The chain combines TRBV29-1 with TRBJ2-5; 13 nucleotides agree with TRBD2. V trimming: 7 bases; J trimming: 2 bases; junction bases outside the gene matches: 7. The length of the CDR3 is 15 residues. Looked up from germline, CDR1 is SQVTM and CDR2 is ANQGSEA. CDR3 amino acids: CSALGLAGLQETQYF. In DNA form, the CDR3 reads TGCAGCGCCCTGGGACTAGCGGGGCTTCAAGAGACCCAGTACTTC. The whole variable domain, filled in from reference TRBV29-1 and TRBJ2-5, reads SAVISQKPSRDICQRGTSLTIQCQVDSQVTMMFWYRQQPGQSLTLIATANQGSEATYESGFVIDKFPISRPNLTFSTLTVSNMSPEDSSIYLCSALGLAGLQETQYFGPGTRLLVL.

Ten or more counts support this clonotype. As DNA, the CDR3 is TGTGCCACCAGCAGACTTCCAGGACAGGGGGCTGGGGAGACCCAGTACTTC. The encoded protein is CATSRLPGQGAGETQYF. The rearrangement links TRBV15 to TRBJ2-5, with 11 bases identical to TRBD1. CDR1 is LNHNV and CDR2 is YYDKDF in the germline V gene (reference sequence). V gave up 2 bases and J gave up 5 bases; unmatched junction bases: 10. This CDR3 comprises 17 residues.

In this sample, this clonotype turned up a few times. The V and J genes are TRBV27 and TRBJ1-1; the D gene is possibly TRBD1 (6 bases). The CDR3 is 16 residues long. In germline, CDR1 is MNHEY, CDR2 SMNVEV (reference sequence). Trimming removed 0 bases at V and 3 bases at J, with 14 bases between. The CDR3 sequence is CASSLSRGGAHTEAFF. The CDR3, as DNA: TGTGCCAGCAGTTTATCGCGGGGGGGGGCGCACACTGAAGCTTTCTTT.

The chain recombines TRBV5-4 with TRBJ1-2, with D tentatively TRBD1 (5 bases). The CDR3 totals 15 residues. V was clipped by 0 bases and J by 4 bases, with 13 bases between them. The V gene's germline CDR1 is SGHNT and CDR2 YYREEE (reference sequence). The CDR3 reads CASSLGAGVLYGYTF. The CDR3 region has the DNA TGTGCCAGCAGCTTGGGCGCGGGGGTTCTCTATGGCTACACCTTC.

The chain links TRBV30 to TRBJ2-5; maybe TRBD1 (6 bases). The germline CDR1 and CDR2 sequences are GTSNPN and SVGIG (reference sequence). CDR3 length: 12 residues. The CDR3 nucleotides read TGTGCTGGGGGCAGTTCAGGAGAGACCCAGTACTTC. This gives the protein CAGGSSGETQYF.

The V call is TRBV7-9, the J call TRBJ2-1, with 12 bases fitting TRBD2. This CDR3 region has 16 residues. The trim removed 5 bases at V and 6 bases at J, leaving 8 bases unmatched. Germline lookup yields CDR1 SEHNR and CDR2 FQNEAQ (reference sequence). CDR3 protein: CASSQISGLAGNEQFF. In DNA form, the CDR3 reads TGTGCCAGCAGCCAAATCTCGGGACTAGCGGGCAATGAGCAGTTCTTC.

There are many counts of this clonotype. The rearrangement uses TRBV7-9 and TRBJ1-1, with 7 bases aligning to TRBD1. V lost 5 bases and J lost 4; bases outside the gene matches: 7. This CDR3 region has 14 residues. CDR1 SEHNR and CDR2 FQNEAQ come from the germline V gene (reference sequence). CDR3 DNA sequence: TGTGCCAGCAGCCAGGGACAGACCCCCACTGAAGCTTTCTTT. Encoded protein: CASSQGQTPTEAFF.

The chain has TRBV6-1 and TRBJ1-5; D uncertain. The germline V gene encodes CDR1 MNHNS and CDR2 SASEGT. Trimming took off 8 bases at V and 5 bases at J, with 7 bases between the two ends. The CDR3 has 11 amino acids. The CDR3 DNA sequence: TGTGCCAGCGCCAGCCATCAGCCCCAGCATTTT. Amino acid sequence: CASASHQPQHF.

This clonotype was observed at least ten times. The chain is built from TRBV19 and TRBJ1-1, with 8 bases aligning to TRBD1. Germline CDR1 is LNHDA and CDR2 is SQIVND (reference sequence). The CDR3 runs 17 residues. Germline trimming cut 3 bases from V and 4 bases from J; bases unmatched to any gene: 13. The CDR3 DNA follows: TGTGCCAGTAGTATTCGACGGGGGCAGGGGGCGACCACTGAAGCTTTCTTT. Amino acids: CASSIRRGQGATTEAFF.

Only a few counts were recorded for this clonotype. The gene calls are TRBV7-2 and TRBJ1-1; 8 bases align to TRBD1. Trimming took 4 bases from V and 11 from J; bases not matched to a gene: 18. Per germline, CDR1 SGHTA and CDR2 FQGNSA. The CDR3 contains 16 residues. CDR3 nucleotide sequence: TGTGCCAGCAGCTACGAAACTACCGGACAGGGTGGGCGGGCTTTCTTT. Encoded protein: CASSYETTGQGGRAFF.

The gene calls are TRBV6-1 and TRBJ1-1; D gene uncertain. Between the trimmed V and J ends, which lost 6 bases and 6 bases, there was a span of 11 bases. CDR1 is MNHNS, CDR2 SASEGT, per germline. The CDR3 is 12 residues long. This chain's CDR3 is CASSPHCAEAFF. DNA for the CDR3: TGTGCCAGCAGCCCCCACTGTGCTGAAGCTTTCTTT.

V and J are TRBV20-1 and TRBJ2-1; TRBD2 agrees at 13 bases. CDR1 is DFQATT, CDR2 SNEGSKA, per germline (reference sequence). The trim removed 5 bases at V and 8 bases at J, leaving 9 bases unmatched. The CDR3 totals 15 residues. CDR3 sequence: CSALTSGGALYEQFF. CDR3 coding DNA: TGCAGTGCTTTAACTAGCGGGGGGGCCTTATATGAGCAGTTCTTC.

The gene calls are TRBV15 and TRBJ2-3; no clear D. Germline lookup yields CDR1 LNHNV and CDR2 YYDKDF (reference sequence). The CDR3 is 16 amino acids. Trimming left V 1 base short and J 0 bases short, with 11 bases between. CDR3 coding DNA: TGTGCCACCAGCAGAGCGGTTCCGATGAGCACAGATACGCAGTATTTT. It codes for CATSRAVPMSTDTQYF.

This clonotype was counted only a few times. The rearrangement uses TRBV6-2 or TRBV6-3 and TRBJ1-2; D is ambiguous. This CDR3 has 14 residues. The V end lost 0 bases, the J end lost 3 bases, and 8 bases lay between the germline ends. Per the germline V gene, CDR1 is MNHEY and CDR2 is SVGEGT. The CDR3 sequence: CASSYSRVYYGYTF. DNA of the CDR3: TGTGCCAGCAGTTACTCCCGGGTCTACTATGGCTACACCTTC.

This clonotype came up many times. CDR3 sequence: CASSQDWASTDTQYF. Here the CDR3 DNA reads TGTGCCAGCAGCCAAGACTGGGCTAGCACAGATACGCAGTATTTT. The genes are TRBV3-1 and TRBJ2-3; D is undetermined. The length of the CDR3 is 15 residues. The germline CDR1 and CDR2 sequences are LGHDT and YNNKEL (reference sequence). V dropped 0 bases and J dropped 0 bases, with 7 bases sitting between them.

About this clonotype itself: Germline is not matched at one junction end, which may reflect a read error. The chain links TRBV27 to TRBJ1-5; D gene unclear. Looked up from germline, CDR1 is MNHEY and CDR2 is SMNVEV (reference sequence). This CDR3 has 15 amino acids. The CDR3 region has the DNA TGTTCCAGCAGTATTTCCCTTAATAGCAATCAGCCCCAGCATTTT. The encoded protein is CSSSISLNSNQPQHF.

As to this clonotype: A much bigger clone sits one base away, suggesting this may be a read error. This chain connects TRBV2 to TRBJ1-2; a weak D match, TRBD1 (5 bases). The CDR3 extends over 13 amino acids. Deletions cut 6 bases from V and 8 bases from J, with 16 bases between. Germline V gives CDR1 SNHLY, CDR2 FYNNEI. The CDR3 bases are TGTGCCAGCAGCCGGGACGTCGGAGGCGGCTACACCTTC. Protein sequence: CASSRDVGGGYTF.